The present T cell receptor (beta chain) was sequenced within a study of shared clonotypes between healthy human individuals. Study-level information: The plates for each donor numbered three CD4 naive, three CD4 memory, two CD8 naive and one CD8 memory. Findings and limits, study-wide: Four donors shared 4.5% to 6.5% of their naive CD4 clonotypes.

Genomic DNA per cell subset filled all wells of several immunoSEQ plates. Only in-frame clones appear in the TCRdb table, and some are missing; sequencing was by immunoSEQ multiplex PCR. The sample carries around 2,000,000 clones, about 95% recorded once. Cells designated naive CD8 were CD45RO-negative and were positively selected for CCR7, with terminally differentiated effector memory CD45RA+ cells excluded. All donors were healthy HIV-negative adults lacking recent acute infections or vaccinations. J was trimmed by 9 bases and V by 4 bases; bases with no gene match: 5. Per the germline V gene, CDR1 is MDHEN and CDR2 is SYDVKM. CDR3 size: 14 residues. This clone appeared once. Its antigen is not known.

This TCR was sampled from a man between 18 and 29 years old in good health. Sequencing was carried out using naive CD8+ T cells sorted from blood. The chain carries TRBV28 and TRBJ1-5, with TRBD1 matching 11 bases. The CDR3 DNA reads as TGTGCCAGCAGTTGGGGACAGGGGGTGGGGCCCCAGCATTTT. As protein: CASSWGQGVGPQHF.